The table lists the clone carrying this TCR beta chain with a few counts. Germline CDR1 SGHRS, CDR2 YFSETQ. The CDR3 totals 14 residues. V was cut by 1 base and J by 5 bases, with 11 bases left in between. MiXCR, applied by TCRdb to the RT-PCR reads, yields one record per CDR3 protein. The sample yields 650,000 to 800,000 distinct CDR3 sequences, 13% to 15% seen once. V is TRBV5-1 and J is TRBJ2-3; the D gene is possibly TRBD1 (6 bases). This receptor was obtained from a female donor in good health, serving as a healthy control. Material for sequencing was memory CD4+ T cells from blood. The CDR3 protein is CASSLTTRGDTQYF. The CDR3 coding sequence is TGCGCCAGCAGCTTGACTACCAGGGGAGATACGCAGTATTTT.